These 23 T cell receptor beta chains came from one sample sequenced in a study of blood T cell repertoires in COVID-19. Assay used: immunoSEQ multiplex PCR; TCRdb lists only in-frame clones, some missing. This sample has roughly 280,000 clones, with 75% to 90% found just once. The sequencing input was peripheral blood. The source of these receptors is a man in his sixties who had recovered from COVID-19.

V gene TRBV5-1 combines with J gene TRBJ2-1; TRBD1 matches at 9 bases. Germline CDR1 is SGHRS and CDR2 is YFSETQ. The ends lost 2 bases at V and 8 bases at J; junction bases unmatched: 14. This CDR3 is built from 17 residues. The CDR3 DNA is TGCGCCAGCAGCTTCCAATGGGGACAGGGACAAAGGGATGAGCAGTTCTTC. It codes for CASSFQWGQGQRDEQFF.

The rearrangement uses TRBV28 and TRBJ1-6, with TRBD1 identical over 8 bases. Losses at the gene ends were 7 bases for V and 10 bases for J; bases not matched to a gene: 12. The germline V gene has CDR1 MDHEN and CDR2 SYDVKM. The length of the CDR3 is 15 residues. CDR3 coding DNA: TGTGCCAGCACCCCGTCGGACAGGGATGGGTCACCCCTCCACTTT. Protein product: CASTPSDRDGSPLHF.

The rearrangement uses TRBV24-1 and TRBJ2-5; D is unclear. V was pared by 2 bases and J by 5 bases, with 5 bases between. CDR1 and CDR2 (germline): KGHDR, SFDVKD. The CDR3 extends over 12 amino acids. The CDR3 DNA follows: TGTGCCACCAGTGATTCTAGGGAGACCCAGTACTTC. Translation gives CATSDSRETQYF.

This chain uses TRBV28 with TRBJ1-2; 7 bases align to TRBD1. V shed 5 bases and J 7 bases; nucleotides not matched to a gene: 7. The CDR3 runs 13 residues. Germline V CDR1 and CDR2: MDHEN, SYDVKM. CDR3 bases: TGTGCCAGCAGTCTCGACAGGGTTGGTGGCTACACCTTC. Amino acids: CASSLDRVGGYTF.

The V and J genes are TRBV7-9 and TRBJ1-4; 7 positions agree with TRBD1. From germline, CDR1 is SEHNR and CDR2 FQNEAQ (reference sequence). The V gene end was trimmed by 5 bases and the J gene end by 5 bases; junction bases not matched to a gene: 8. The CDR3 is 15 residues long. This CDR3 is CASSPRQGANEKLFF. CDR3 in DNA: TGTGCCAGCAGCCCCAGACAGGGCGCGAATGAAAAACTGTTTTTT.

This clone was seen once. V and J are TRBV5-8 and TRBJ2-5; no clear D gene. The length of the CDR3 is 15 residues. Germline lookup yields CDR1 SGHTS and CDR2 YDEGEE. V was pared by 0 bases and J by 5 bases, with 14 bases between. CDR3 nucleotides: TGTGCCAGCAGCTTGGTCGGAACCCCGCGGGAGACCCAGTACTTC. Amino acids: CASSLVGTPRETQYF.

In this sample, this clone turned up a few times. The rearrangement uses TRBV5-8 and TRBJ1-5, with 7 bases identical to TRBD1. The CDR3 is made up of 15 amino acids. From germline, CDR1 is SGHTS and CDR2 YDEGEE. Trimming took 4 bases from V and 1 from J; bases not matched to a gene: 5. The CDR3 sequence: CASSLGQASNQPQHF. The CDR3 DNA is TGTGCCAGCAGCCTCGGACAGGCAAGCAATCAGCCCCAGCATTTT.

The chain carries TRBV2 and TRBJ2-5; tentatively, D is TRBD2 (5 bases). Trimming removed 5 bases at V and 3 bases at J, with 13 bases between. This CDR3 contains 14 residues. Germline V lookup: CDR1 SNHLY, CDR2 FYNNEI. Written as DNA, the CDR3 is TGTGCCAGCAGTTTCAGACTAATAGAAGAGACCCAGTACTTC. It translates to CASSFRLIEETQYF.

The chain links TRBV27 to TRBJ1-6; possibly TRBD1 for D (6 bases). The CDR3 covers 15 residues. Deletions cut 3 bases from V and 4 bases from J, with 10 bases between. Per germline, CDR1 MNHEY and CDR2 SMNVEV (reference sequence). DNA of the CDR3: TGTGCCAGCAGTTTCTCGGGACAATATAATTCACCCCTCCACTTT. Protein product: CASSFSGQYNSPLHF.

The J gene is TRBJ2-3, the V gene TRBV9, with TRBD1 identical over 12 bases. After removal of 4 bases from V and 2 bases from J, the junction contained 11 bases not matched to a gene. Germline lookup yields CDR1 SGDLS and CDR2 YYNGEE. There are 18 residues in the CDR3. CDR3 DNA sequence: TGTGCCAGCAGCCTTCGCGCGGGGACAGGGGGCTACACAGATACGCAGTATTTT. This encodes CASSLRAGTGGYTDTQYF.

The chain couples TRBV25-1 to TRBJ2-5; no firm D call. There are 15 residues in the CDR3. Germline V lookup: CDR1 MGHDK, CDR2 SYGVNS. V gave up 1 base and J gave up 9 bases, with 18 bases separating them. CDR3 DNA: TGTGCCAGCAGTGAATCCGGGTCTTCTAGTCCGGCCCAGTACTTC. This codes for CASSESGSSSPAQYF.

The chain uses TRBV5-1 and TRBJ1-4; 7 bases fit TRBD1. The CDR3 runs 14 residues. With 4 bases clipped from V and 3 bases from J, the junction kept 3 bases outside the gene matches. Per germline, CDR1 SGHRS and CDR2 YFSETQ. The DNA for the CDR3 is TGCGCCAGCAGCGACAGGGTGGCTAATGAAAAACTGTTTTTT. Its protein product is CASSDRVANEKLFF.

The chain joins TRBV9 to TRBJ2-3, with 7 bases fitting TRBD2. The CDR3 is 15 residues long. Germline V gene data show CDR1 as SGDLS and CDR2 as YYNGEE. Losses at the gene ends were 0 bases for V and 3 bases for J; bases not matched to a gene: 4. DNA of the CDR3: TGTGCCAGCAGCGTAGAAGGTAGCGGGACAGATACGCAGTATTTT. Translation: CASSVEGSGTDTQYF.

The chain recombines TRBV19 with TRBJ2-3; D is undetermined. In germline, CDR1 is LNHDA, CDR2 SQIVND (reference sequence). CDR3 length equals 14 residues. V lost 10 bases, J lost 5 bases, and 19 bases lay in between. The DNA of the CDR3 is TGTGCCACTAAGGAGAGGTGGCAAGGAGATACGCAGTATTTT. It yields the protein CATKERWQGDTQYF.

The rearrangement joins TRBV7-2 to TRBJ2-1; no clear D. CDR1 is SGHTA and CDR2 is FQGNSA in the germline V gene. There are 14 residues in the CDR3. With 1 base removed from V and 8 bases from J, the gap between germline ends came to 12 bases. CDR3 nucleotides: TGTGCCAGCAGCTTAGAGAGTAGCAGCCATGAGCAGTTCTTC. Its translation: CASSLESSSHEQFF.

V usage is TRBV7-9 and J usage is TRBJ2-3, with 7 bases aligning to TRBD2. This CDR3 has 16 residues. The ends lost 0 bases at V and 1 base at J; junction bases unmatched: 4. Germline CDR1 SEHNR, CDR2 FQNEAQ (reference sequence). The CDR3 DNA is TGTGCCAGCAGCTTAGCGAGCCTAGCGGGCACAGATACGCAGTATTTT. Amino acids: CASSLASLAGTDTQYF.

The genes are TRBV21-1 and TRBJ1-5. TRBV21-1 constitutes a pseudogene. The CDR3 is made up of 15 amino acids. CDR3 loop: CASSKWPGVNQPQHF. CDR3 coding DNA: TGTGCCAGCAGCAAATGGCCGGGGGTTAATCAGCCCCAGCATTTT.

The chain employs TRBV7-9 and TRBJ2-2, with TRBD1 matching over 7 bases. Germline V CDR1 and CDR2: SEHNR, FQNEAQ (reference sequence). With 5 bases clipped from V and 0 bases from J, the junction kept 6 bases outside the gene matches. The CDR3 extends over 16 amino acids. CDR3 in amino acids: CASSTSGQSNTGELFF. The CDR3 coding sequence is TGTGCCAGCAGCACGTCGGGACAGTCGAACACCGGGGAGCTGTTTTTT.

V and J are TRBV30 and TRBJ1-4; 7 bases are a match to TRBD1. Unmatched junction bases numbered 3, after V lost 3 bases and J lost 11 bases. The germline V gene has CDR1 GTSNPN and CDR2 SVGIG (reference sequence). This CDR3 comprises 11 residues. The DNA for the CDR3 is TGTGCCTGGAGGCAAGGGGGCAAACTGTTTTTT. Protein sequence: CAWRQGGKLFF.

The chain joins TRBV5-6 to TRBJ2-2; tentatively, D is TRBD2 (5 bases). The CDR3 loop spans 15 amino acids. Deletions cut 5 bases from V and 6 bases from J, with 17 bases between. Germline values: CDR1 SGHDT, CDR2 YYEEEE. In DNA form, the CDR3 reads TGTGCCAGCAGGGAAACTAGGGCCGGGTCCGGGGAGCTGTTTTTT. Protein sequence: CASRETRAGSGELFF.

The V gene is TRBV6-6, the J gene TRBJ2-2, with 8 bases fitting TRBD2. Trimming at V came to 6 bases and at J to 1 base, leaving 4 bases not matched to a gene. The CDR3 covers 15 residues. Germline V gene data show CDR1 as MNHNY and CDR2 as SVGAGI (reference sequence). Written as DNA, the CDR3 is TGTGCCAGCAGGCTCACTAGCGGGAACACCGGGGAGCTGTTTTTT. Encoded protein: CASRLTSGNTGELFF.

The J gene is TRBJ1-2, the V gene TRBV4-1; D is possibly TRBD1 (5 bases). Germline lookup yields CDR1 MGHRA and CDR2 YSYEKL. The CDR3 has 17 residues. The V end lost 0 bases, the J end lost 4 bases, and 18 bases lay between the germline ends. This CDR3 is CASSQDRETTRGYGYTF. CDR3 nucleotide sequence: TGCGCCAGCAGCCAAGATCGCGAGACAACAAGGGGCTATGGCTACACCTTC.

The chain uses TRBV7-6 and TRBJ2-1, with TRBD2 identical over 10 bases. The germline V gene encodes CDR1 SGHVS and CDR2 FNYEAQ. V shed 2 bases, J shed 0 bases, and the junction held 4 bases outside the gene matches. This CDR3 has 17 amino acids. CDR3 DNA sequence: TGTGCCAGCAGCTTATCGGGACTAGCGATCTCCTACAATGAGCAGTTCTTC. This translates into CASSLSGLAISYNEQFF.